The present T cell receptor beta chain was sequenced within a study of human T cells and chemical hapten exposure. Each CDR3 protein gets one entry after TCRdb re-called the RACE reads with MiXCR. The sample shows 150,000 to 200,000 distinct CDR3 sequences, about a quarter of them seen only once. Only a few counts were recorded for this clonotype. Trimming removed 0 bases from V and 2 bases from J, with 1 base in between. From germline, CDR1 is LGHNA and CDR2 YSLEER. The CDR3 loop spans 13 amino acids. As for time point: patch test 3, about 24 weeks after DPC sensitization. Sample treatment: therapeutic diphenylcyclopropenone sensitization with weekly scalp DPC.

This clonotype was obtained from a woman between 18 and 30 years old with alopecia areata. Some clones in this sample may be carry-over from other donors' samples. This sequence joins TRBV4-3 and TRBJ2-2; no clear D. This material consisted of whole blood, taken in connection with sensitization to the hapten diphenylcyclopropenone (DPC). DNA of the CDR3: TGCGCCAGCAGCCAAGAAAACACCGGGGAGCTGTTTTTT. Protein sequence: CASSQENTGELFF.